This T cell receptor beta chain was recovered during a study of blood T cell repertoires in COVID-19. Assay: immunoSEQ multiplex PCR; the TCRdb copy retains only in-frame clones and omits some. This sample carries approximately 290,000 clones, over 85% of them seen once, and the ten largest clones take 11%. Sequencing input: peripheral blood. This clonotype was sampled from a woman in her twenties or thirties with COVID-19, enrolled during active disease.

CDR3 nucleotide sequence: TGTGCCAGCAGACCCTCGGGACTAGGAGCCTACGAGCAGTACTTC. Translation: CASRPSGLGAYEQYF. The chain couples TRBV6-6 to TRBJ2-7; 8 bases map to TRBD2. J was trimmed by 2 bases and V by 6 bases; bases with no gene match: 9. Germline V CDR1 and CDR2: MNHNY, SVGAGI (reference sequence). This CDR3 is built from 15 residues.